A single sample is the source of the 19 T cell receptor beta chains below, sequenced in a study of T cell responses to AZD1222 COVID-19 vaccine. Repertoires were generated with immunoSEQ multiplex PCR, while TCRdb's copy carries only in-frame clones and drops some. The table lists 80,000 to 90,000 clones, 92% of them singletons. Here the sequenced sample was peripheral blood, taken on day 0 of AZD1222 vaccination. These receptors came from an adult in good health.

As DNA, the CDR3 is TGTGCCACCAGCAGAGGGCAGTTCACAGATACGCAGTATTTT. This encodes CATSRGQFTDTQYF. The chain couples TRBV15 to TRBJ2-3; D is unresolved. The V end was cut by 1 base, the J end by 2 bases, with 7 bases between. CDR1 is LNHNV and CDR2 is YYDKDF in the germline V gene (reference sequence). This CDR3 contains 14 residues.

This clone was recorded a few times. DNA for the CDR3: TGTGCCAGTAGGAGAAGTCTAACTTATGGCTACACCTTC. Protein sequence: CASRRSLTYGYTF. J is TRBJ1-2 and V is TRBV19, with no clear D. With 6 bases removed from V and 5 bases from J, the gap between germline ends came to 13 bases. The germline V gene encodes CDR1 LNHDA and CDR2 SQIVND (reference sequence). This CDR3 comprises 13 residues.

There are a few counts of this clone. This rearrangement joins TRBV5-4 to TRBJ2-1; no clear D. Trimming took 7 bases from V and 4 from J, leaving 6 bases between them. CDR1 SGHNT and CDR2 YYREEE come from the germline V gene (reference sequence). The CDR3 runs 11 residues. Written as DNA, the CDR3 is TGTGCCAGCCGAAGGTACAATGAGCAGTTCTTC. It codes for CASRRYNEQFF.

The chain is built from TRBV11-2 and TRBJ2-1; no clear D gene. This CDR3 contains 14 residues. Trimming cost V 0 bases and J 7 bases, with 10 bases left between them. The V gene's germline CDR1 is SGHAT and CDR2 FQNNGV. The CDR3 DNA reads as TGTGCCAGCAGCTTAGAATCTCAATTTAATGAGCAGTTCTTC. This encodes CASSLESQFNEQFF.

The CDR3 DNA sequence: TGTGCCACCACCGACGGATCTAATGAAAAACTGTTTTTT. As protein: CATTDGSNEKLFF. This chain uses TRBV15 with TRBJ1-4, with D uncertain. CDR1 is LNHNV and CDR2 is YYDKDF in the germline V gene (reference sequence). Trimming shortened V by 7 bases and J by 3 bases, and 9 bases separated the two germline ends. This CDR3 has 13 residues.

The chain employs TRBV23-1 and TRBJ2-3, with D possibly TRBD1 on 5 matching bases. TRBV23-1 is assigned to the ORF class and has an uncertain function. The CDR3 extends over 16 amino acids. V gave up 0 bases and J gave up 3 bases, with 13 bases separating them. Here the CDR3 reads CASSQSWGDGTDTQYF. The DNA of the CDR3 is TGCGCCAGCAGTCAATCGTGGGGCGACGGTACAGATACGCAGTATTTT.

The rearrangement links TRBV28 to TRBJ2-7; TRBD1 or TRBD2 may be the D gene (5 bases each). Germline V gene lookup returns CDR1 MDHEN and CDR2 SYDVKM. The CDR3 covers 14 residues. V was shortened by 1 base and J by 5 bases, with 12 bases between the two germline ends. The CDR3 sequence is CASSLLGTQHEQYF. DNA for the CDR3: TGTGCCAGCAGTTTATTGGGGACCCAACACGAGCAGTACTTC. Drawing the rest from reference TRBV28 and TRBJ2-7, the complete variable domain is DVKVTQSSRYLVKRTGEKVFLECVQDMDHENMFWYRQDPGLGLRLIYFSYDVKMKEKGDIPEGYSVSREKKERFSLILESASTNQTSMYLCASSLLGTQHEQYFGPGTRLTVT.

In its sample, this clone was seen a few times. The chain carries TRBV7-9 and TRBJ1-1; a possible D gene is TRBD1 (5 bases). The germline V and J ends were trimmed by 6 bases and 1 base, with 12 bases remaining between them. Germline V gene data show CDR1 as SEHNR and CDR2 as FQNEAQ (reference sequence). The CDR3 has 14 residues. The CDR3 nucleotides read TGTGCCAGCAGAGCCGACAGTAAGAACACTGAAGCTTTCTTT. This translates into CASRADSKNTEAFF.

The chain has TRBV5-5 and TRBJ2-7, with D maybe TRBD1 (6 bases). Germline assignment: CDR1 SGHKS and CDR2 YYEKEE (reference sequence). Trimming stripped 4 bases from V and 1 base from J, with 9 bases between. This CDR3 has 13 residues. CDR3 residues: CASSGGQSYEQYF. The CDR3 DNA sequence: TGTGCCAGCAGCGGCGGACAGTCCTACGAGCAGTACTTC. Full variable domain (rest looked up from reference TRBV5-5 and TRBJ2-7): DAGVTQSPTHLIKTRGQQVTLRCSPISGHKSVSWYQQVLGQGPQFIFQYYEKEERGRGNFPDRFSARQFPNYSSELNVNALLLGDSALYLCASSGGQSYEQYFGPGTRLTVT.

The chain couples TRBV28 to TRBJ1-2; D remains ambiguous. The CDR3 extends over 14 amino acids. Per germline, CDR1 MDHEN and CDR2 SYDVKM. V was clipped by 3 bases and J by 4 bases, with 12 bases between them. CDR3 sequence: CASSLRAGTYGYTF. In nucleotides, the CDR3 is TGTGCCAGCAGTTTGAGGGCAGGAACCTATGGCTACACCTTC.

The chain links TRBV21-1 to TRBJ2-1; no check of the table's D call, TRBD1, against the DNA was made. TRBV21-1 is noted as a pseudogene. The CDR3 is 13 residues long. The CDR3 coding sequence is TGTGCCAGCAGCGCGCAGGGGGCGGGTGAGCAGTTCTTC. This encodes CASSAQGAGEQFF.

A single count supports this clone. This chain links TRBV5-1 with TRBJ2-5; possible D gene TRBD1, 6 bases. Germline lookup yields CDR1 SGHRS and CDR2 YFSETQ. V was trimmed by 0 bases and J by 9 bases, leaving 18 bases between them. The CDR3 spans 15 residues. The CDR3, as DNA: TGCGCCAGCAGCTTGGACCCAGGGACACTTTTTCCCCAGTACTTC. Its translation is CASSLDPGTLFPQYF.

The rearrangement joins TRBV2 to TRBJ1-2; 8 nucleotides agree with TRBD1. CDR1 and CDR2 from the germline V gene are SNHLY and FYNNEI. V lost 4 bases and J lost 8; bases outside the gene matches: 9. There are 14 residues in the CDR3. CDR3: CASSVGQGSRGYTF. In DNA, the CDR3 is TGTGCCAGCAGTGTTGGACAGGGTTCCCGGGGCTACACCTTC.

The J gene is TRBJ2-4, the V gene TRBV9; weak D call: TRBD2 (6 bases). The V gene's germline CDR1 is SGDLS and CDR2 YYNGEE. The CDR3 sequence is 15 residues long. Trimming removed 1 base from V and 0 bases from J, with 8 bases in between. CDR3 residues: CASSVRERAKNIQYF. In DNA, the CDR3 is TGTGCCAGCAGCGTACGGGAGAGAGCCAAAAACATTCAGTACTTC.

The rearrangement joins TRBV7-9 to TRBJ1-6, with D possibly TRBD1 on 5 matching bases. This CDR3 spans 16 amino acids. Germline CDR1 reads SEHNR; CDR2 reads FQNEAQ (reference sequence). The V end lost 6 bases, the J end lost 8 bases, and 20 bases lay between the germline ends. The CDR3 loop reads CASSPFLPGLDSPLHF. The DNA for the CDR3 is TGTGCCAGCAGTCCATTTTTGCCAGGGTTGGATTCACCCCTCCACTTT.

The chain recombines TRBV6-1 with TRBJ2-3; tentative D call: TRBD2 (6 bases). V lost 2 bases to trimming and J lost 1 base, with 10 bases between them. This CDR3 spans 15 amino acids. CDR1 MNHNS and CDR2 SASEGT come from the germline V gene. CDR3 DNA sequence: TGTGCCAGCAGTGAATCGCGGGATCGCACAGATACGCAGTATTTT. It is translated as CASSESRDRTDTQYF.

The chain uses TRBV3-1 (or the pseudogene TRBV3-2) and TRBJ1-1; D not resolved. Germline V gene sequence: CDR1 LGHDT, CDR2 YNNKEL (reference sequence). CDR3 length: 13 amino acids. V was trimmed by 4 bases and J by 4 bases, leaving 10 bases between them. Written as DNA, the CDR3 is TGTGCCAGCAGCCCTAGGGTGGGCACTGAAGCTTTCTTT. This gives the protein CASSPRVGTEAFF.

This sequence joins TRBV4-2 and TRBJ2-3, with a tentative D call TRBD2 (5 bases). The CDR3 is 14 amino acids. Germline V lookup: CDR1 LGHNA, CDR2 YNFKEQ. The V end lost 5 bases, the J end lost 4 bases, and 13 bases lay between the germline ends. CDR3 loop: CASSSTYGADTQYF. The CDR3 DNA is TGTGCCAGCAGCTCCACCTACGGGGCAGATACGCAGTATTTT.

The sample holds a few counts of this clone. The chain joins TRBV5-1 to TRBJ2-6; D is unresolved. The CDR3 sequence is 14 residues long. CDR1 is SGHRS and CDR2 is YFSETQ in the germline V gene. Trimming stripped 0 bases from V and 8 bases from J, with 9 bases between. The CDR3, as DNA: TGCGCCAGCAGCTTGGGGAGTGGAACCAACGTCCTGACTTTC. It is translated as CASSLGSGTNVLTF.